This TCR beta chain was profiled in a study of cytomegalovirus exposure and HLA in healthy donors. General observations from the study: Most subjects' HLA-A and HLA-B alleles were reportedly predicted from TCR beta sequences. An analysis was carried out later, and it reportedly showed fewer N-insertions in an Asian-associated ancestry cluster than the roughly 670-donor mean. The listing of 150 or so TCR beta chains classed them as cytomegalovirus-associated.

In the PCR, 60 Vbeta and 13 Jbeta primers were used. The method was immunoSEQ multiplex PCR; TCRdb's version includes in-frame clones alone and lacks a portion of them. This table holds more than 150,000 clones, 75% to 90% found once. CDR1 is SEHNR and CDR2 is FQNEAQ in the germline V gene (reference sequence). The CDR3 has 13 amino acids. V was pared by 2 bases and J by 5 bases, with 10 bases between. Donors consisted of healthy bone marrow donors. A word on this clone: The antigen is undetermined.

The sequence came from a man in his fifties in good health and CMV-seronegative. J is TRBJ2-7 and V is TRBV7-9, with D perhaps matching TRBD1 (5 bases). The sample comprised PBMCs. This CDR3 is CASSLKGLDEQYF. CDR3 DNA: TGTGCCAGCAGCTTAAAGGGGTTAGACGAGCAGTACTTC.